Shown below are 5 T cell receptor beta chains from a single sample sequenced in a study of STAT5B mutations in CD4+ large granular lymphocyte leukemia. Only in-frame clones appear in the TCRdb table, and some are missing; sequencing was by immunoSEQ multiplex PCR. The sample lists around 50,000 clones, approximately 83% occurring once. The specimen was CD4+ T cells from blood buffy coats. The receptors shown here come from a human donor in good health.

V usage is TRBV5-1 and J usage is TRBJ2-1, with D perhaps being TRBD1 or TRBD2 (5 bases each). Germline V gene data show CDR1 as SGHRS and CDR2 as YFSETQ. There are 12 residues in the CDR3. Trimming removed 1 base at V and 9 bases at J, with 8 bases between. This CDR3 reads CASSLSGPEQFF. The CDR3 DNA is TGCGCCAGCAGCTTGTCGGGACCTGAGCAGTTCTTC.

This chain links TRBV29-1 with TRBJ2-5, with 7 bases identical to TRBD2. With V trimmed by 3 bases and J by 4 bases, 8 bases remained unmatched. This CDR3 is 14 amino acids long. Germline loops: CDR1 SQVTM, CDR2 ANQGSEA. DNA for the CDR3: TGCAGCGTTGACGATGGGGGGGGTCGAGAGACCCAGTACTTC. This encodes CSVDDGGGRETQYF.

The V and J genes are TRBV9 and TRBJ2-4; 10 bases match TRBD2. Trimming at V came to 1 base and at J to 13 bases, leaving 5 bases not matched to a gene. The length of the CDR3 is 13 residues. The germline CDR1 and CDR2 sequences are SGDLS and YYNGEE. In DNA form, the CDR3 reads TGTGCCAGCAGCGTAAGCGGGGGGGGGTCGCAGTACTTC. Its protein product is CASSVSGGGSQYF.

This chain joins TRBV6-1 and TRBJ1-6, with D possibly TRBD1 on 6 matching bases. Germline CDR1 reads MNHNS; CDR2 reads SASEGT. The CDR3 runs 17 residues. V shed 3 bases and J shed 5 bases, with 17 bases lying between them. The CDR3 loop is CASSDYRVKGNNSPLHF. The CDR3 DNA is TGTGCCAGCAGTGACTACAGGGTAAAGGGGAATAATTCACCCCTCCACTTT.

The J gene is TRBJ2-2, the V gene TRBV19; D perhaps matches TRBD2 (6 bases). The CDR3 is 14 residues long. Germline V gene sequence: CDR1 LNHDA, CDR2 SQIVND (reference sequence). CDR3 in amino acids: CVSRRGGDTGELFF. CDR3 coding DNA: TGTGTCTCTCGGAGGGGAGGCGACACCGGGGAGCTGTTTTTT. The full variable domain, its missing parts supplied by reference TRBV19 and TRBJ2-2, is DGGITQSPKYLFRKEGQNVTLSCEQNLNHDAMYWYRQDPGQGLRLIYYSQIVNDFQKGDIAEGYSVSREKKESFPLTVTSAQKNPTAFYLCVSRRGGDTGELFFGEGSRLTVL.